Below, one T cell receptor (beta chain) is given with its context. What it binds is not known. These data originate in a study of beta chain features in type 1 diabetes. Study-wide results and limits: Type 1 diabetes patients had TCRB CDR3s that were shorter (moderately but significantly so) in all four CD4+ subsets.

The sequenced template was cDNA made from the entire isolated RNA. Sequenced by immunoSEQ multiplex PCR; TCRdb stores in-frame clones only, minus some. The table has 400,000 or so clones, around an eighth seen once. The sequenced material came from naive CD4+ T cells from blood. The sequence was collected from a woman in her late teens or twenties with type 1 diabetes.

This CDR3 is CASSQVPGLPLHF. CDR3 DNA: TGTGCCAGCAGCCAAGTCCCGGGTCTACCCCTCCACTTT. The rearrangement links TRBV14 to TRBJ1-6; D call uncertain. The CDR3 loop spans 13 amino acids. V was clipped by 1 base and J by 12 bases, with 10 bases between them. CDR1 and CDR2 from the germline V gene are SGHDN and FVKESK.